The sequence of this T cell receptor (beta chain) was determined in a study of T cell changes during pregnancy in multiple sclerosis. The V and J ends lost 8 bases and 4 bases respectively, with 18 bases between them. The germline V gene encodes CDR1 MNHNS and CDR2 SASEGT. The CDR3 covers 14 residues. This table comes from immunoSEQ multiplex PCR, and its TCRdb copy is limited to in-frame clones, with some not included. The sample holds about 70,000 clones, over 90% seen once. The starting material was CD4+ T cells from peripheral blood mononuclear cells, obtained after pregnancy. This receptor was identified in a female donor with multiple sclerosis, enrolled in a pregnancy study. The chain uses TRBV6-1 and TRBJ2-7; perhaps TRBD1 as D (8 bases). The DNA for the CDR3 is TGTGCCAGCGGACAGGGACTAAGTACTTACGAGCAGTACTTC. It yields the protein CASGQGLSTYEQYF.